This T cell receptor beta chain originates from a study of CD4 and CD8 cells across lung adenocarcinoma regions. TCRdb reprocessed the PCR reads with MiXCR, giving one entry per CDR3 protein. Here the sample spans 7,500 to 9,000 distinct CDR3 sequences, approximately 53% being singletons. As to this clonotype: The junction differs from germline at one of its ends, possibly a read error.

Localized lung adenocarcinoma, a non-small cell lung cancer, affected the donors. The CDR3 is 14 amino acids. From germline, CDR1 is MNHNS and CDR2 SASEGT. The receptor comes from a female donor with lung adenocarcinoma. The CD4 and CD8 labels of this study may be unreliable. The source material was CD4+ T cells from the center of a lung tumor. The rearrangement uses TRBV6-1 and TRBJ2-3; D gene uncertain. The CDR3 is CASRMTRDAETQYF. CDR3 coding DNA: TGTGCCAGCAGAATGACACGAGACGCAGAGACGCAGTATTTT.